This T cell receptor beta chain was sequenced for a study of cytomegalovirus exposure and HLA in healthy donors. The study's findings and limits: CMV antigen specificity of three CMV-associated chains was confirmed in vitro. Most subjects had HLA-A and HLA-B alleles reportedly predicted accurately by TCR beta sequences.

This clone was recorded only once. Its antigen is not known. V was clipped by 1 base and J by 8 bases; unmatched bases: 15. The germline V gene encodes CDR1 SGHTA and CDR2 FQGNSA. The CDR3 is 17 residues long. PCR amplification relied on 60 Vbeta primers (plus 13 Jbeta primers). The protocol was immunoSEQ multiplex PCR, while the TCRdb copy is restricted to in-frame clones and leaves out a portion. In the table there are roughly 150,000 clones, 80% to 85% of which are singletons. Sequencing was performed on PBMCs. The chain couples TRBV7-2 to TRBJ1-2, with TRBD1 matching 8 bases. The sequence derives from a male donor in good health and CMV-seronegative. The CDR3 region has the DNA TGTGCCAGCAGCTTAGGTGGCTGGACAGGGTTTGGTAGGGGCTACACCTTC. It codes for CASSLGGWTGFGRGYTF.